Presented here are 5 T cell receptor beta chains from one specimen sequenced in a study of blood T cell repertoires in COVID-19. Profiling relied on immunoSEQ multiplex PCR, and the TCRdb table lists in-frame clones only, not all of them. The data show some 250,000 clones, with about 73% seen just once and about 3.5% held by the top ten. The material sequenced was peripheral blood. All receptors derive from a woman at least 80 years old with acute or convalescent COVID-19.

The J gene is TRBJ2-5, the V gene TRBV6-4; 11 bases fit TRBD2. With 6 bases clipped from V and 3 bases from J, the junction kept 9 bases outside the gene matches. Germline loops: CDR1 MRHNA, CDR2 SNTAGT. This CDR3 comprises 16 residues. CDR3 in amino acids: CASSLLTSGIKETQYF. The CDR3 DNA reads TGTGCCAGCAGCCTACTGACTAGCGGGATTAAAGAGACCCAGTACTTC.

This clone was seen a handful of times. The chain carries TRBV7-3 and TRBJ2-3; 7 positions match TRBD1. Looked up from germline, CDR1 is SGHTA and CDR2 is FQGTGA. Germline trimming cut 5 bases from V and 6 bases from J; bases unmatched to any gene: 5. CDR3 length: 13 residues. The DNA for the CDR3 is TGTGCCAGCAGCCCCACAGGGGATGATACGCAGTATTTT. Translation: CASSPTGDDTQYF.

V and J are TRBV30 and TRBJ1-5; 9 positions match TRBD1. The J segment lost 6 bases and the V segment lost 2 bases, leaving 11 bases of the junction unmatched. CDR1 and CDR2 from the germline V gene are GTSNPN and SVGIG (reference sequence). The CDR3 runs 16 residues. The chain's CDR3 is CAWSHPGTGYGQPQHF. The CDR3 DNA reads as TGTGCCTGGAGTCATCCCGGGACAGGGTACGGTCAGCCCCAGCATTTT.

This clone was found many times. This chain links TRBV5-1 with TRBJ1-3, with 8 bases aligning to TRBD1. Germline V gives CDR1 SGHRS, CDR2 YFSETQ. This CDR3 is 16 amino acids long. The V segment lost 1 base and the J segment 0 bases; nucleotides outside the gene matches: 3. CDR3 amino acids: CASSLTGGNSGNTIYF. The DNA of the CDR3 is TGCGCCAGCAGCTTGACAGGGGGAAACTCTGGAAACACCATATATTTT.

J is TRBJ2-1 and V is TRBV5-6; 15 bases are a match to TRBD2. This CDR3 contains 17 residues. Germline V gene lookup returns CDR1 SGHDT and CDR2 YYEEEE. V lost 3 bases and J lost 5; bases outside the gene matches: 6. The CDR3 nucleotides read TGTGCCAGCAGCTACCGGACTAGCGGGAGGGCAAACAATGAGCAGTTCTTC. Amino acid sequence: CASSYRTSGRANNEQFF.